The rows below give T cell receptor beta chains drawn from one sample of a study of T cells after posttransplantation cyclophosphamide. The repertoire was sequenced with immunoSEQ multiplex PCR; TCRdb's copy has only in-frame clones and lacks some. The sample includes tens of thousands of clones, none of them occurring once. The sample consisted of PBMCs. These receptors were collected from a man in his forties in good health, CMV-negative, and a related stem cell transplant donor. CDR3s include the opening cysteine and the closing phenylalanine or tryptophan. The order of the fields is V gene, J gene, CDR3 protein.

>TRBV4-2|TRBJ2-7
CASSQGGTSDYEQYF
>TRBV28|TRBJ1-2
CASSFSVSSGYTF
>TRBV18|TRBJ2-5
CASSPPAQETQYF
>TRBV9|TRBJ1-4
CASNVRGSTNEKLFF
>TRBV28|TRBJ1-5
CASSRRDMKGNQPQHF
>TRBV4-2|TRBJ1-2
CASSQGDRALYGYTF
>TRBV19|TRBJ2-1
CASSIDSQSYNEQFF
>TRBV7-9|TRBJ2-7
CASSLGTWDTESYEQYF
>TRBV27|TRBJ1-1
CASSLGQSTEAFF
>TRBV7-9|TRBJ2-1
CASRRLSTGNEQFF
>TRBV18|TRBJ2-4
CASSPNPLRTGIAKNIQYF
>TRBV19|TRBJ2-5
CASSRGTEETQYF
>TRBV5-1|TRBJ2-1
CASSLNTGTMYNEQFF
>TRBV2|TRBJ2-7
CASTSLTYEQYF
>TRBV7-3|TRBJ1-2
CASSGRTGGNGYTF
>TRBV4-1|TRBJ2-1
CASSQPTGSSYNEQFF
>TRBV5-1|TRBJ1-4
CASSFSRGQGATANEKLFF
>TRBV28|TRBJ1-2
CASTRDRGYGYTF
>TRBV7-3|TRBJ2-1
CASSLTSGSVNEQFF
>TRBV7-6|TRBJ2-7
CASSLTGGIGNEQYF
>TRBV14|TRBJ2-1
CASSQVGSPEQFF
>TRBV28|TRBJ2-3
CASTTLGLAGDPDTQYF
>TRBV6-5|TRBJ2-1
CASRRQGKQFF
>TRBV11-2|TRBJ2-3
CASSLEGASGRASTDTQYF
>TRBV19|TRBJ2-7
CASRRSASGTPYEQYF
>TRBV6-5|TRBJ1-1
CASSPRQGFGTEAFF
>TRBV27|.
CASKASPGLEQYF
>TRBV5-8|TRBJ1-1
CASSSRQGALLRTEAFF
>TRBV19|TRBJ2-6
CASSPLGTGSAGANVLTF
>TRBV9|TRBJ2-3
CASSVSELSTDTQYF
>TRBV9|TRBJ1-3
CASSVSPGGNTIYF
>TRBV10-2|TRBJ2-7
CASTDRAYEQYF
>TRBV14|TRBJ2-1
CASSPKVGGYNEQFF
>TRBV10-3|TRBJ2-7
CATNSPGTEGWGEQYF
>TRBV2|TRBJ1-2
CASSPLSGYTF
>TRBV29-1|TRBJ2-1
CSADYDYNEQFF
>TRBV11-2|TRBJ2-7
CASSPNRETYEQYF
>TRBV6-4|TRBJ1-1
CASSLQEDTEAFF
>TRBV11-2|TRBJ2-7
CASSPRTEYEQYF
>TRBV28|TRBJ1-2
CASRITGNYGYTF
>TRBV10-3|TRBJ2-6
CAIQGPGANVLTF
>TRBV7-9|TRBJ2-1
CASSLKYIGTPSNEQFF
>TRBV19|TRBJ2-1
CASSHRGFYNEQFF
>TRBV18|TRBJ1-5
CASSTRGGDNQPQHF
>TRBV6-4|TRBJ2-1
CASSVMGGSGDNEQFF
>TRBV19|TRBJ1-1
CASSRELLDTEAFF
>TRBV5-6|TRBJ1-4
CASSLLPGQGSEKLFF
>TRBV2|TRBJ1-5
CASSEESRQPQHF
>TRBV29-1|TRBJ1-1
CSGGTGTEAFF
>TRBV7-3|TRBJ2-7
CASSLTSGNSYEQYF